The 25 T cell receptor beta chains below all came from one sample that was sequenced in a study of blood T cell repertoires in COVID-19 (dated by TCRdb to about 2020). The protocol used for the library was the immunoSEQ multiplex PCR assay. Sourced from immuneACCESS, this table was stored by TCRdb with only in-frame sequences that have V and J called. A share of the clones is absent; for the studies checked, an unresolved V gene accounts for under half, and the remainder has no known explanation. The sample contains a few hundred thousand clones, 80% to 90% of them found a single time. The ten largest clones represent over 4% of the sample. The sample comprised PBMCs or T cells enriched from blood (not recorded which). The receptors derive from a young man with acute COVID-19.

In DNA form, the CDR3 reads TGTGCCAGCAGGCTAGCGGGAGCGACCGGGGAGCTGTTTTTT. As protein: CASRLAGATGELFF. This sequence joins TRBV6-5 and TRBJ2-2, with TRBD2 matching 10 bases. Germline V gives CDR1 MNHEY, CDR2 SVGAGI. The CDR3 runs 14 residues. V was pared by 6 bases and J by 5 bases, with 3 bases of the junction left unmatched.

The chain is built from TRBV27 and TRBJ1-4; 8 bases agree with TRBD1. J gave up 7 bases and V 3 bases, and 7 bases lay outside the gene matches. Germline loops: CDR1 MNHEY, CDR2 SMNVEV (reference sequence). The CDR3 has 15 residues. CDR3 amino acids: CASSFLGTGTEKLFF. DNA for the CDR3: TGTGCCAGCAGTTTCTTAGGGACAGGAACTGAAAAACTGTTTTTT.

In nucleotides, the CDR3 is TGTGCCAGCAGTAACTTAGGGACAGCTACCTATGGCTACACCTTC. Its protein product is CASSNLGTATYGYTF. V gene TRBV28 combines with J gene TRBJ1-2; TRBD1 matches 7 bases. Trimming cost V 5 bases and J 4 bases; bases outside gene matches: 10. Germline V CDR1 and CDR2: MDHEN, SYDVKM. This CDR3 has 15 amino acids.

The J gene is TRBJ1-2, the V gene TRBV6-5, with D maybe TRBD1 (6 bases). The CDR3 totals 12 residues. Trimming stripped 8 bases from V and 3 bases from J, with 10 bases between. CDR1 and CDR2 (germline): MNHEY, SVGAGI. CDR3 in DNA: TGTGCCAGCCTAGGGGGGGACTATGGCTACACCTTC. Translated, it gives CASLGGDYGYTF.

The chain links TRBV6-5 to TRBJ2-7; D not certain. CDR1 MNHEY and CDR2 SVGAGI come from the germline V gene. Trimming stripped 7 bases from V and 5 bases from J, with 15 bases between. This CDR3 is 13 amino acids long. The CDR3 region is CASTPRWSHEQYV. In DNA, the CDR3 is TGTGCCAGCACCCCCCGCTGGAGCCACGAGCAGTACGTC.

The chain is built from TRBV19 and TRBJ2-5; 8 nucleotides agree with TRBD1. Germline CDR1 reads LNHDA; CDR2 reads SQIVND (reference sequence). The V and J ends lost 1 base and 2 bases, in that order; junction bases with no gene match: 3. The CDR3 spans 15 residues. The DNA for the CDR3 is TGTGCCAGTAGTATAGTAGGGACAGGTCAAGAGACCCAGTACTTC. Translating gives CASSIVGTGQETQYF. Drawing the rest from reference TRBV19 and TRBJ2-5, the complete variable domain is DGGITQSPKYLFRKEGQNVTLSCEQNLNHDAMYWYRQDPGQGLRLIYYSQIVNDFQKGDIAEGYSVSREKKESFPLTVTSAQKNPTAFYLCASSIVGTGQETQYFGPGTRLLVL.

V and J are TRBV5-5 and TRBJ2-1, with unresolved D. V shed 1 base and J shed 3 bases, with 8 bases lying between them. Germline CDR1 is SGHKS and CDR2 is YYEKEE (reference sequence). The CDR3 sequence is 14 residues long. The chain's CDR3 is CASSLSPIYNEQFF. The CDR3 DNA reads TGTGCCAGCAGCTTGAGCCCAATCTACAATGAGCAGTTCTTC.

The CDR3 sequence: CASKVGYTEAFF. CDR3 DNA: TGTGCCAGTAAGGTCGGGTACACTGAAGCTTTCTTT. This sequence joins TRBV19 and TRBJ1-1; D uncertain. CDR1 and CDR2 from the germline V gene are LNHDA and SQIVND (reference sequence). Deletions cut 7 bases from V and 3 bases from J, with 9 bases between. The CDR3 length is 12 residues.

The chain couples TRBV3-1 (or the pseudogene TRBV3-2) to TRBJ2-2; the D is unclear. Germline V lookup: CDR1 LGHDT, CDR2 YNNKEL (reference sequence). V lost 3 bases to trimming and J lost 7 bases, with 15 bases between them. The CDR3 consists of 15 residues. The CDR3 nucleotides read TGTGCCAGCAGCCACCAGGTCGGCGTGAACGGGGAGCTGTTTTTT. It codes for CASSHQVGVNGELFF.

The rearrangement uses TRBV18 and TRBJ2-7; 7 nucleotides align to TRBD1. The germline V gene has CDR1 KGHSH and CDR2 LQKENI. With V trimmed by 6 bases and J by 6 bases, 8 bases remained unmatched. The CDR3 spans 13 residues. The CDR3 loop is CASSAKTGTEQYV. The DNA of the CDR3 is TGTGCCAGCTCGGCTAAGACAGGGACCGAGCAGTACGTC.

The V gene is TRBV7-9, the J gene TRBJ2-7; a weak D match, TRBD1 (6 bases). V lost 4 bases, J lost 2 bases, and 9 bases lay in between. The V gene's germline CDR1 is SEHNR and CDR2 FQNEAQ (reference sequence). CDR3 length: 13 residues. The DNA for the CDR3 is TGTGCCAGCAGCTCGGACAGCCCCTACGAGCAGTACGTC. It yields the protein CASSSDSPYEQYV.

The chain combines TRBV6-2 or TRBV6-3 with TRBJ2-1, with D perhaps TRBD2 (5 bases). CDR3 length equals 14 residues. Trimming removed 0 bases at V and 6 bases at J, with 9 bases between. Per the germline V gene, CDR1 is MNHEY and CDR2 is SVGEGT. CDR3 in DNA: TGTGCCAGCAGTTACTCCACTGAGGGCAATGAGCAGTTCTTC. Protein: CASSYSTEGNEQFF.

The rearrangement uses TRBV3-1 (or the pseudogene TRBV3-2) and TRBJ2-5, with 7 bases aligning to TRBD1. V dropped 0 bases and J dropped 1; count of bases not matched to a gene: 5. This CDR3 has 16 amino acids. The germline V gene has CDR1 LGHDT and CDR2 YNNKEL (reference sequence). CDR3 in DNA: TGTGCCAGCAGCCAAGATCCCTGGACAGGCCAAGAGACCCAGTACTTC. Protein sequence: CASSQDPWTGQETQYF.

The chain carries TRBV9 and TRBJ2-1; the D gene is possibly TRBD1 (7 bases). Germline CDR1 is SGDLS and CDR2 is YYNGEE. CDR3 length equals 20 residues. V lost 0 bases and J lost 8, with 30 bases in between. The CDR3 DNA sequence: TGTGCCAGCAGCGTAGGTCTGGGGGGCGGGTTACAGGGGTGGACCGATGAGCAGTTCTTC. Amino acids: CASSVGLGGGLQGWTDEQFF. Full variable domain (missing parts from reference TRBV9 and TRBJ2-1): DSGVTQTPKHLITATGQRVTLRCSPRSGDLSVYWYQQSLDQGLQFLIQYYNGEERAKGNILERFSAQQFPDLHSELNLSSLELGDSALYFCASSVGLGGGLQGWTDEQFFGPGTRLTVL.

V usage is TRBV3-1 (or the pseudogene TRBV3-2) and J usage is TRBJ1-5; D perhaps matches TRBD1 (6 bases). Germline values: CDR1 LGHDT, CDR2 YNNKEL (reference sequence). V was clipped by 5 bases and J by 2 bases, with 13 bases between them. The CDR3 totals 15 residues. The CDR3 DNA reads TGTGCCAGCAGCTCAAGGGGGGGAGGCAATCAGCCCCAGCATTTT. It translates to CASSSRGGGNQPQHF.

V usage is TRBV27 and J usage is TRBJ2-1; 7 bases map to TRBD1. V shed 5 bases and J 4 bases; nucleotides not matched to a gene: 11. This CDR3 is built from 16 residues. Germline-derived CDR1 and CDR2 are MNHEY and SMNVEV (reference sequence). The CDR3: CASSITGTEIYNEQFF. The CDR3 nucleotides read TGTGCCAGCAGTATCACCGGGACAGAAATATACAATGAGCAGTTCTTC.

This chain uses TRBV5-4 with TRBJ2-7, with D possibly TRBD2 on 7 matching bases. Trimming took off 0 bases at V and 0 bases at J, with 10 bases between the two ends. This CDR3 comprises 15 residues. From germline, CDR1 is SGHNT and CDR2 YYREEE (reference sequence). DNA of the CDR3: TGTGCCAGCAGCTTGGAGGGGGGGACCTCCTACGAGCAGTACGTC. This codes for CASSLEGGTSYEQYV.

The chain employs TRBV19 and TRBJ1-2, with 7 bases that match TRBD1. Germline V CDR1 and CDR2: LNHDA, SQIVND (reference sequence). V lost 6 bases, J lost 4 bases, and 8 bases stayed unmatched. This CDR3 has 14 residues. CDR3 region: CASSSRDRIYGYTF. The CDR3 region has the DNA TGTGCCAGTAGCAGCCGGGACAGAATCTATGGCTACACCTTC.

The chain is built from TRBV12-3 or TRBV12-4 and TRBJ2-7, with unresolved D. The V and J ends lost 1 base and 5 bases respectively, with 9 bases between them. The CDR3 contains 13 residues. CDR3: CASSLVGGHEQYV. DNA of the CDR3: TGTGCCAGCAGTTTAGTCGGTGGGCACGAGCAGTACGTC.

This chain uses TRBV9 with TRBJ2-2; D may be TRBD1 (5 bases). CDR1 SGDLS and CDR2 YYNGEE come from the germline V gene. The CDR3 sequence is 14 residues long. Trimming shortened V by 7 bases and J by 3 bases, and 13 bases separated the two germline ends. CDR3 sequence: CASAGLGDTGELFF. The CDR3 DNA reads TGTGCCAGCGCAGGGCTTGGGGACACCGGGGAGCTGTTTTTT.

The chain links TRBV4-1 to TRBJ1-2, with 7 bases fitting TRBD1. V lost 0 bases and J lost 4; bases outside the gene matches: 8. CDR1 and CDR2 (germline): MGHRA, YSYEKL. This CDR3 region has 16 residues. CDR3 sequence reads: CASSQEKKDRPYGYTF. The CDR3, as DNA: TGCGCCAGCAGCCAAGAAAAGAAGGACAGGCCCTATGGCTACACCTTC.

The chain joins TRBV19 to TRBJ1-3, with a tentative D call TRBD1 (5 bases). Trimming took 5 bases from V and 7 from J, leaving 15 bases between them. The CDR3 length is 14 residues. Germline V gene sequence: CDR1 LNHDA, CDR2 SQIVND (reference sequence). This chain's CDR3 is CASSFQTVPNTIYF. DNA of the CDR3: TGTGCCAGTAGTTTTCAGACAGTACCCAACACCATATATTTT. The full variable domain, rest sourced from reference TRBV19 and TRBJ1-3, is DGGITQSPKYLFRKEGQNVTLSCEQNLNHDAMYWYRQDPGQGLRLIYYSQIVNDFQKGDIAEGYSVSREKKESFPLTVTSAQKNPTAFYLCASSFQTVPNTIYFGEGSWLTVV.

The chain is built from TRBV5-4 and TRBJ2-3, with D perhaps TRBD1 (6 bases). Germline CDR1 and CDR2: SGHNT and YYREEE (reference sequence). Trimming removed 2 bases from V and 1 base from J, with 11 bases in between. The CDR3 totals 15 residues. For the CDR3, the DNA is TGTGCCAGCAGCTTAGGGGGTGGCGGCACAGATACGCAGTATTTT. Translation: CASSLGGGGTDTQYF.

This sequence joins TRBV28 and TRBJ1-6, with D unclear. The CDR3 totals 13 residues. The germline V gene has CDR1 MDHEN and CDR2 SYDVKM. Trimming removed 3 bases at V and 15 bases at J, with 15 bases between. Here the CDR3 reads CASSFGGLARLHF. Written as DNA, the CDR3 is TGTGCCAGCAGTTTCGGAGGGCTTGCGCGCCTCCACTTT.

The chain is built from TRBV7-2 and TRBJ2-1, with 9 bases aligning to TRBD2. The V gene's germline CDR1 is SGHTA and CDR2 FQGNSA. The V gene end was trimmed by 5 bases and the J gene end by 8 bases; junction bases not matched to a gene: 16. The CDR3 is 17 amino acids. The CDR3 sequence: CASSPSSGREGLDEQFF. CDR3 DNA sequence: TGTGCCAGCAGCCCAAGTTCCGGGCGGGAGGGTCTGGATGAGCAGTTCTTC.